What follows are 5 T cell receptor beta chains derived from one specimen sequenced in a study of shared clonotypes between healthy human individuals. Using immunoSEQ multiplex PCR, the repertoire was profiled, and TCRdb retains in-frame clones only, with some absent. The sample lists about 1.5 million clones, 95% to 99% occurring once. The specimen sequenced was naive CD4+ T cells sorted from blood. As for subset: CD45RA+ positively selected. The source is a young man in good health.

The chain uses TRBV2 and TRBJ2-7; 9 bases map to TRBD2. This CDR3 has 14 residues. The V segment lost 7 bases and the J segment 1 base; nucleotides outside the gene matches: 5. Germline V gene sequence: CDR1 SNHLY, CDR2 FYNNEI. The chain's CDR3 is CASKTSGVSYEQYF. DNA of the CDR3: TGTGCCAGCAAGACTAGCGGCGTTTCCTACGAGCAGTACTTC.

The J gene is TRBJ2-1, the V gene TRBV10-2; TRBD1 or TRBD2 may be the D gene (5 bases each). The CDR3 extends over 13 amino acids. Per germline, CDR1 WSHSY and CDR2 SAAADI. V was shortened by 8 bases and J by 12 bases, with 20 bases between the two germline ends. DNA of the CDR3: TGCGCCAGCTCCCCAGGGATCGGGACGGGGCAGTTCTTC. As protein: CASSPGIGTGQFF.

This clone was seen a single time. This chain uses TRBV5-4 with TRBJ2-5; D is unclear. This CDR3 has 14 residues. The V gene's germline CDR1 is SGHNT and CDR2 YYREEE (reference sequence). V was clipped by 3 bases and J by 1 base, with 10 bases between them. The CDR3 protein is CASSSAGRQETQYF. CDR3 bases: TGTGCCAGCAGCTCTGCCGGCCGCCAAGAGACCCAGTACTTC. Together with reference TRBV5-4 and TRBJ2-5, the CDR3 gives the full variable domain: ETGVTQSPTHLIKTRGQQVTLRCSSQSGHNTVSWYQQALGQGPQFIFQYYREEENGRGNFPPRFSGLQFPNYSSELNVNALELDDSALYLCASSSAGRQETQYFGPGTRLLVL.

The gene calls are TRBV28 and TRBJ2-1; 7 bases map to TRBD2. Germline V gene sequence: CDR1 MDHEN, CDR2 SYDVKM. V dropped 8 bases and J dropped 4; count of bases not matched to a gene: 8. The CDR3 has 14 amino acids. The CDR3 sequence is CASGGTIRYNEQFF. CDR3 nucleotide sequence: TGTGCCAGCGGGGGGACTATAAGATACAATGAGCAGTTCTTC.

Only one count was recorded for this clone. The chain joins TRBV11-2 to TRBJ2-1, with 7 positions matching TRBD2. The J segment lost 4 bases and the V segment lost 11 bases, leaving 11 bases of the junction unmatched. Per the germline V gene, CDR1 is SGHAT and CDR2 is FQNNGV. This CDR3 is built from 14 residues. The CDR3 bases are TGTGCCTGGACTAATCCCGGGAGGTACAATGAGCAGTTCTTC. It codes for CAWTNPGRYNEQFF.